Listed here are 8 T cell receptor beta chains from one sample, sequenced in a study of response to subunit inactivated influenza vaccine. A single record per CDR3 protein comes from TCRdb applying MiXCR to the RT-PCR reads. The data show approximately 530,000 distinct CDR3 sequences, approximately 7.3% seen once. The specimen comprised PBMCs from blood, sampled 23 to 25 months after vaccination. Receptors were obtained from a man between 50 and 69 years old who received an inactivated influenza vaccine.

This clonotype showed up just a few times. As DNA, the CDR3 is TGTGCCAGCAGCGTAAACAGGAGTCCAGATACGCAGTATTTT. This encodes CASSVNRSPDTQYF. The J gene is TRBJ2-3, the V gene TRBV9; D is possibly TRBD1 (5 bases). The germline V and J ends were trimmed by 1 base and 4 bases, with 10 bases remaining between them. This CDR3 is built from 14 residues. Germline-derived CDR1 and CDR2 are SGDLS and YYNGEE.

The chain recombines TRBV5-1 with TRBJ2-1; maybe TRBD2 (6 bases). The length of the CDR3 is 15 residues. Per germline, CDR1 SGHRS and CDR2 YFSETQ. Trimming took 4 bases from V and 4 from J, leaving 15 bases between them. CDR3 sequence: CASSPGERAYNEQFF. CDR3 nucleotides: TGCGCCAGCAGCCCCGGAGAGCGGGCTTACAATGAGCAGTTCTTC.

This clonotype occurred a few times. A read error may explain this, as a much larger clone is one base away. The rearrangement joins TRBV4-3 to TRBJ2-5, with TRBD2 identical over 9 bases. Germline CDR1 reads LGHNA; CDR2 reads YSLEER. V trimming: 0 bases; J trimming: 4 bases; junction bases outside the gene matches: 6. The length of the CDR3 is 16 residues. CDR3 DNA sequence: TGCGCCAGCAGCCAAGATTTAAAAGCGGGAGGAGAGACCCAGTACTTC. As protein: CASSQDLKAGGETQYF.

This clonotype was detected ten times or more. V is TRBV10-3 and J is TRBJ2-5, with D possibly matching TRBD1 (8 bases). Trimming left V 10 bases short and J 5 bases short, with 17 bases between. Germline CDR1 is ENHRY and CDR2 is SYGVKD. The CDR3 runs 13 residues. Here the CDR3 DNA reads TGTGCCACCCAAGGACAGGGAGGGGAGACCCAGTACTTC. Translating gives CATQGQGGETQYF.

Only a few counts were recorded for this clonotype. The chain carries TRBV20-1 and TRBJ1-2; D perhaps matches TRBD1 (5 bases). Trimming pared 7 bases from V and 3 bases from J, leaving 15 bases between. CDR1 is DFQATT, CDR2 SNEGSKA, per germline (reference sequence). The CDR3 loop spans 13 amino acids. Written as DNA, the CDR3 is TGCAGTGTCGTCCAGGGTGCGGACTATGGCTACACCTTC. Protein sequence: CSVVQGADYGYTF.

In its sample, this clonotype was seen a few times. The chain carries TRBV7-9 and TRBJ1-4, with D possibly being TRBD1 (6 bases). Trimming took 1 base from V and 8 from J, leaving 14 bases between them. The CDR3 is 15 amino acids. Germline CDR1 is SEHNR and CDR2 is FQNEAQ (reference sequence). The CDR3 spells CASSLVQGGGEKLFF. CDR3 DNA: TGTGCCAGCAGCTTAGTACAGGGCGGAGGGGAAAAACTGTTTTTT.

Worth noting for this clonotype: The junction differs from germline at one of its ends, possibly a read error. The chain is built from TRBV4-3 and TRBJ1-4; the D is unclear. The V gene's germline CDR1 is LGHNA and CDR2 YSLEER. This CDR3 has 16 amino acids. The CDR3 loop reads CASSQDVVLGNEKLCF. DNA for the CDR3: TGCGCCAGCAGCCAAGATGTGGTCCTAGGTAATGAAAAACTGTGTTTT.

This clonotype showed up many times. The junction shows a germline mismatch at one end, possibly a read error. V and J are TRBV5-1 and TRBJ2-4, with a tentative D call TRBD1 (5 bases). The CDR3 has 16 residues. Germline V gene data show CDR1 as SGHRS and CDR2 as YFSETQ. The CDR3 reads CASSLEAGLAKNIQYF. Here the CDR3 DNA reads TGTGCCAGCAGTTTAGAGGCAGGGCTAGCCAAAAACATTCAGTACTTC.